This entry lists 20 T cell receptor beta chains sequenced from one sample in a study of cytomegalovirus exposure and HLA in healthy donors. PCR involved 60 Vbeta and 13 Jbeta primers. Here immunoSEQ multiplex PCR was the method, and the copy in TCRdb shows in-frame clones only, minus some. The sample includes about 130,000 clones, 70% to 90% of them seen just once. The sample taken for sequencing was PBMCs. Receptors originate from a boy younger than 18 in good health and CMV-seronegative.

The chain recombines TRBV4-1 with TRBJ2-7; no firm D call. CDR1 is MGHRA, CDR2 YSYEKL, per germline. Trimming pared 0 bases from V and 4 bases from J, leaving 10 bases between. The CDR3 has 14 residues. DNA of the CDR3: TGCGCCAGCAGCCAAGAGGCCATCACGTACGAGCAGTACTTC. This gives the protein CASSQEAITYEQYF.

V gene TRBV15 combines with J gene TRBJ2-5; D is unclear. V was shortened by 1 base and J by 0 bases, with 9 bases between the two germline ends. The CDR3 sequence is 15 residues long. The germline V gene encodes CDR1 LNHNV and CDR2 YYDKDF (reference sequence). Here the CDR3 DNA reads TGTGCCACCAGCAGAGGTAGAACGTACCAAGAGACCCAGTACTTC. Amino acids: CATSRGRTYQETQYF.

CDR3 residues: CASSQGRVNTEAFF. The CDR3, as DNA: TGTGCCAGTAGCCAGGGCCGGGTGAACACTGAAGCTTTCTTT. The V gene is TRBV19, the J gene TRBJ1-1; D may be TRBD1 (5 bases). V was shortened by 6 bases and J by 0 bases, with 11 bases between the two germline ends. Germline CDR1 and CDR2: LNHDA and SQIVND (reference sequence). This CDR3 has 14 amino acids.

The chain combines TRBV6-1 with TRBJ2-1; D is possibly TRBD2 (6 bases). The germline V gene encodes CDR1 MNHNS and CDR2 SASEGT. V was cut by 2 bases and J by 3 bases, with 8 bases left in between. There are 14 residues in the CDR3. The CDR3 DNA sequence: TGTGCCAGCAGTGAACTAGCGAACTACAATGAGCAGTTCTTC. It translates to CASSELANYNEQFF.

To note about this clone: At one of its ends the junction is not consistent with the germline gene, which may arise from a read error. The CDR3 DNA follows: TGTTCCAGCAGCTTAGCACGTTTCAACTCTTCCTACAATGAGCAGTTCTTC. The encoded protein is CSSSLARFNSSYNEQFF. V gene TRBV7-9 combines with J gene TRBJ2-1; the D is unclear. This CDR3 region has 17 residues. CDR1 is SEHNR and CDR2 is FQNEAQ in the germline V gene (reference sequence).

This clone was recorded once. J is TRBJ2-2 and V is TRBV30; 9 positions agree with TRBD1. Unmatched junction bases numbered 11, after V lost 4 bases and J lost 8 bases. This CDR3 region has 15 residues. Germline-derived CDR1 and CDR2 are GTSNPN and SVGIG (reference sequence). In nucleotides, the CDR3 is TGTGCCTGGACGATCCGGGACAGGGAGGGGGGGGAGCTGTTTTTT. This gives the protein CAWTIRDREGGELFF.

This chain uses TRBV7-2 with TRBJ2-7, with unresolved D. Trimming pared 5 bases from V and 1 base from J, leaving 9 bases between. Germline CDR1 reads SGHTA; CDR2 reads FQGNSA. The CDR3 consists of 13 residues. The CDR3 is CASSHSRSYEQYF. The CDR3 DNA reads as TGTGCCAGCAGCCACTCTAGATCCTACGAGCAGTACTTC.

The gene calls are TRBV11-2 and TRBJ1-5, with D tentatively TRBD1 (6 bases). The germline V gene encodes CDR1 SGHAT and CDR2 FQNNGV. V lost 2 bases and J lost 4, with 12 bases in between. The CDR3 sequence is 15 residues long. The CDR3: CASSLMAGENQPQHF. The DNA of the CDR3 is TGTGCCAGCAGCTTAATGGCAGGGGAGAATCAGCCCCAGCATTTT.

J is TRBJ2-5 and V is TRBV5-1, with a tentative D call TRBD1 (5 bases). Trimming stripped 3 bases from V and 5 bases from J, with 20 bases between. Germline assignment: CDR1 SGHRS and CDR2 YFSETQ. This CDR3 is 16 amino acids long. DNA of the CDR3: TGCGCCAGCAGCTCCGGCGGACAACCGACGCAGGAGACCCAGTACTTC. Translation gives CASSSGGQPTQETQYF.

The J gene is TRBJ1-2, the V gene TRBV7-9; possible D gene TRBD1, 5 bases. Germline CDR1 reads SEHNR; CDR2 reads FQNEAQ (reference sequence). The CDR3 has 11 residues. Trimming stripped 4 bases from V and 10 bases from J, with 10 bases between. CDR3 bases: TGTGCCAGCAGCTCAAGGGGTAACTACACCTTC. This sequence encodes CASSSRGNYTF.

In this sample, this clone turned up a few times. The chain employs TRBV9 and TRBJ2-7; maybe TRBD2 (5 bases). Trimming left V 4 bases short and J 3 bases short, with 5 bases between. Germline V CDR1 and CDR2: SGDLS, YYNGEE. The CDR3 runs 11 residues. The CDR3 DNA reads TGTGCCAGCAGCCGGGACTACGAGCAGTACTTC. The encoded protein is CASSRDYEQYF. Looking up the rest from reference TRBV9 and TRBJ2-7 gives the full variable domain: DSGVTQTPKHLITATGQRVTLRCSPRSGDLSVYWYQQSLDQGLQFLIQYYNGEERAKGNILERFSAQQFPDLHSELNLSSLELGDSALYFCASSRDYEQYFGPGTRLTVT.

In this sample, this clone turned up once. V is TRBV14 and J is TRBJ1-3; D is unresolved. This CDR3 has 17 residues. The germline V gene encodes CDR1 SGHDN and CDR2 FVKESK. V was shortened by 4 bases and J by 1 base, with 17 bases between the two germline ends. The CDR3 is CASSLSPRALSGNTIYF. The CDR3 nucleotides are TGTGCCAGCAGCCTGAGTCCCCGTGCACTATCTGGAAACACCATATATTTT.

The chain links TRBV27 to TRBJ1-1, with D hard to call. V lost 2 bases to trimming and J lost 2 bases, with 9 bases between them. Germline V CDR1 and CDR2: MNHEY, SMNVEV (reference sequence). This CDR3 is 14 amino acids long. The CDR3 here is CASSLNRGNTEAFF. The CDR3 bases are TGTGCCAGCAGTTTAAACCGGGGTAACACTGAAGCTTTCTTT.

The CDR3 loop is CASSLLQGGSTDTQYF. The CDR3 DNA sequence: TGTGCCAGCAGCTTACTACAGGGAGGGAGCACAGATACGCAGTATTTT. The chain links TRBV7-9 to TRBJ2-3; D is perhaps TRBD2 (7 bases). Germline V gene sequence: CDR1 SEHNR, CDR2 FQNEAQ (reference sequence). The CDR3 spans 16 residues. V shed 2 bases and J shed 0 bases, with 12 bases lying between them.

The rearrangement uses TRBV19 and TRBJ2-1, with TRBD2 matching over 8 bases. Trimming took 5 bases from V and 8 from J; bases not matched to a gene: 17. The CDR3 length is 17 residues. The germline V gene encodes CDR1 LNHDA and CDR2 SQIVND (reference sequence). The CDR3 spells CASSSQTRGGLSDEQFF. As DNA, the CDR3 is TGTGCCAGTAGTTCGCAAACCCGGGGGGGCCTCTCTGATGAGCAGTTCTTC.

The V gene is TRBV5-1, the J gene TRBJ2-7, with 8 bases aligning to TRBD1. This CDR3 is 15 amino acids long. Germline V gene data show CDR1 as SGHRS and CDR2 as YFSETQ. V trimming: 4 bases; J trimming: 0 bases; junction bases outside the gene matches: 6. The CDR3, as DNA: TGCGCCAGCAGCCCTGGACAGGGTTCCTCCTACGAGCAGTACTTC. This translates into CASSPGQGSSYEQYF.

This chain connects TRBV5-4 to TRBJ2-2; the match to TRBD1 covers 8 bases. The V gene end was trimmed by 4 bases and the J gene end by 7 bases; junction bases not matched to a gene: 9. The length of the CDR3 is 15 residues. Germline V gene sequence: CDR1 SGHNT, CDR2 YYREEE (reference sequence). Here the CDR3 reads CASSPGQGKVGELFF. CDR3 coding DNA: TGTGCCAGCAGCCCCGGACAGGGTAAAGTCGGGGAGCTGTTTTTT.

This sequence joins TRBV7-2 and TRBJ1-1; no clear D. CDR3 size: 11 residues. Trimming pared 0 bases from V and 6 bases from J, leaving 2 bases between. Germline V CDR1 and CDR2: SGHTA, FQGNSA. CDR3 in DNA: TGTGCCAGCAGCTTAGCCGCTGAAGCTTTCTTT. This translates into CASSLAAEAFF.

About this clone itself: Other DNA sequences in the sample encode the same CDR3. The chain is built from TRBV9 and TRBJ2-1, with D maybe TRBD1 (6 bases). This CDR3 has 15 amino acids. Trimming stripped 0 bases from V and 1 base from J, with 8 bases between. CDR1 SGDLS and CDR2 YYNGEE come from the germline V gene. The DNA for the CDR3 is TGTGCCAGCAGCGTAGAAGGGGGATCCTACAATGAGCAGTTCTTC. Amino acids: CASSVEGGSYNEQFF.

This clone was seen once. This chain connects TRBV19 to TRBJ2-3; 7 bases agree with TRBD2. V shed 5 bases and J 2 bases; nucleotides not matched to a gene: 10. CDR3 length: 16 residues. The germline V gene has CDR1 LNHDA and CDR2 SQIVND (reference sequence). Here the CDR3 DNA reads TGTGCCAGTAGTTTCACCCTAGCGGTCCCCACAGATACGCAGTATTTT. This translates into CASSFTLAVPTDTQYF.